These 14 T cell receptor beta chains were sequenced from one sample in a study of Graves' ophthalmopathy and Graves' hyperthyroidism. RNA transcripts served as template for amplifying TCR beta CDR3 sequences. Investigators did first-round RT-PCR with HTBI primers, then second-round multiplex PCR. One entry per CDR3 protein results from TCRdb running MiXCR on the multiplex PCR reads. The table shows roughly 380,000 distinct CDR3 sequences, with 15% occurring only once. The material sequenced was peripheral blood. The origin of the receptors is a woman under 30 with stable Graves' hyperthyroidism.

This clonotype was observed at least ten times. The chain carries TRBV12-3 or TRBV12-4 and TRBJ1-1; possibly TRBD1 for D (6 bases). The CDR3 is 13 amino acids. Trimming stripped 7 bases from V and 5 bases from J, with 14 bases between. Here the CDR3 DNA reads TGTGCCAGCACCCCAAGGGGGGGGACTGAAGCTTTCTTT. Residues: CASTPRGGTEAFF.

This clonotype was counted ten times or more. This chain uses TRBV12-3 or TRBV12-4 with TRBJ2-7, with 8 bases identical to TRBD2. CDR3 length equals 12 residues. The V segment lost 3 bases and the J segment 6 bases; nucleotides outside the gene matches: 1. CDR3 coding DNA: TGTGCCAGCAGTTTCGGGGGGGGCGAGCAGTACTTC. Translated: CASSFGGGEQYF.

This clonotype was seen repeatedly, ten times or more. The V and J genes are TRBV5-5 and TRBJ1-2; 9 bases agree with TRBD1. The CDR3 is 14 residues long. V was pared by 5 bases and J by 4 bases, with 6 bases of the junction left unmatched. In germline, CDR1 is SGHKS, CDR2 YYEKEE (reference sequence). The CDR3: CASRFAGQGYGYTF. The DNA for the CDR3 is TGTGCCAGCAGATTCGCGGGACAGGGCTATGGCTACACCTTC.

This clonotype came up a few times. The chain is built from TRBV7-9 and TRBJ2-3, with D possibly matching TRBD2 (6 bases). V was cut by 4 bases and J by 5 bases, with 13 bases left in between. Looked up from germline, CDR1 is SEHNR and CDR2 is FQNEAQ (reference sequence). This CDR3 region has 14 residues. CDR3 in DNA: TGTGCCAGCAGCTCCTGGACGGGGGAAGATACGCAGTATTTT. As protein: CASSSWTGEDTQYF.

This chain uses TRBV28 with TRBJ2-7, with TRBD1 matching over 8 bases. J lost 2 bases, V lost 5 bases, and 8 bases had no gene match. Germline lookup yields CDR1 MDHEN and CDR2 SYDVKM. There are 15 residues in the CDR3. As DNA, the CDR3 is TGTGCCAGCAGTCCTCGACAGGGGCTAGCCTACGAGCAGTACTTC. Translated: CASSPRQGLAYEQYF.

The gene calls are TRBV6-2 or TRBV6-3 and TRBJ1-2, with 11 bases aligning to TRBD1. The junction had 13 bases not matched to a gene; V was cut back by 0 bases and J by 7 bases. Looked up from germline, CDR1 is MNHEY and CDR2 is SVGEGT. CDR3 length: 18 amino acids. The CDR3 protein is CASSYSRTGGASVGGYTF. The CDR3, as DNA: TGTGCCAGCAGTTACTCTCGGACAGGGGGCGCGTCTGTCGGTGGCTACACCTTC.

Ten or more counts support this clonotype. At one end the junction does not follow the germline gene, possibly because of a read error. This chain uses TRBV5-1 with TRBJ1-1; 9 bases match TRBD1. This CDR3 region has 14 residues. Germline V gene lookup returns CDR1 SGHRS and CDR2 YFSETQ. CDR3: CASSRQGVDTEAFF. The CDR3 region has the DNA TGTGCCAGTAGTCGACAGGGGGTAGACACTGAAGCTTTCTTT.

This clonotype occurred many times. This sequence joins TRBV5-1 and TRBJ2-2; 14 bases are a match to TRBD2. CDR1 SGHRS and CDR2 YFSETQ come from the germline V gene. This CDR3 is built from 18 residues. The V gene end was trimmed by 0 bases and the J gene end by 3 bases; junction bases not matched to a gene: 4. The CDR3 sequence: CASSLDGTSGGYTGELFF. Written as DNA, the CDR3 is TGCGCCAGCAGCTTGGATGGGACTAGCGGGGGCTACACCGGGGAGCTGTTTTTT.

At least ten counts were recorded for this clonotype. This chain links TRBV6-1 with TRBJ2-6; possible D gene TRBD2, 6 bases. Trimming pared 8 bases from V and 1 base from J, leaving 9 bases between. The CDR3 totals 14 residues. CDR1 and CDR2 (germline): MNHNS, SASEGT. The CDR3: CASHGLSGANVLTF. The DNA of the CDR3 is TGTGCCAGCCATGGACTATCTGGGGCCAACGTCCTGACTTTC.

Ten or more counts support this clonotype. V and J are TRBV11-2 and TRBJ1-2; possibly TRBD1 for D (6 bases). This CDR3 comprises 18 residues. Germline V lookup: CDR1 SGHAT, CDR2 FQNNGV. Trimming shortened V by 1 base and J by 1 base, and 19 bases separated the two germline ends. This CDR3 reads CASSLGVPGAKDNYGYTF. The CDR3 DNA sequence: TGTGCCAGCAGCTTAGGGGTCCCGGGGGCAAAGGATAACTATGGCTACACCTTC.

This clonotype has at least ten counts. The CDR3 here is CSARLAGSYEQYF. CDR3 DNA sequence: TGCAGTGCTCGTCTAGCGGGCTCCTACGAGCAGTACTTC. The chain recombines TRBV20-1 with TRBJ2-7; 8 bases line up with TRBD2. Germline CDR1 is DFQATT and CDR2 is SNEGSKA (reference sequence). J gave up 0 bases and V 5 bases, and 3 bases lay outside the gene matches. The CDR3 length is 13 residues.

This clonotype showed up many times. The chain couples TRBV6-5 to TRBJ2-7, with D hard to call. This CDR3 spans 12 amino acids. With 3 bases removed from V and 3 bases from J, the gap between germline ends came to 6 bases. The germline CDR1 and CDR2 sequences are MNHEY and SVGAGI. The CDR3 DNA sequence: TGTGCCAGCAGTTATGAAAACTACGAGCAGTACTTC. Translation: CASSYENYEQYF.

This clonotype was counted at least ten times. This chain joins TRBV12-3 or TRBV12-4 and TRBJ1-1; 7 positions match TRBD1. V shed 3 bases, J shed 10 bases, and the junction held 8 bases outside the gene matches. This CDR3 has 13 amino acids. The DNA of the CDR3 is TGTGCCAGCAGTTTGGGCCGACAGGGATTAGCTTTCTTT. As protein: CASSLGRQGLAFF.

This clonotype occurred a few times. This may be a read error: a much more frequent sequence differs by one nucleotide. The chain uses TRBV2 and TRBJ1-6; D may be TRBD1 (5 bases). The CDR3 is 14 amino acids. Germline loops: CDR1 SNHLY, CDR2 FYNNEI. The CDR3 DNA reads TGTGCCAGCAGTGAGAAGCGGACACATTCACACCTCCACTTT. It is translated as CASSEKRTHSHLHF.